This paragraph covers one T cell receptor beta chain sequence. Antigen specificity is unknown. The sample comes from a study of human T cells and chemical hapten exposure. Overall study context: The variation in per-sample TCR yields arose mainly from small differences in pooled library volumes.

The study extracted total RNA from unfractionated whole blood. Unique molecular identifiers were attached to individual cDNA molecules within the library. Via MiXCR, TCRdb re-called the 5' RACE reads, giving one row per CDR3 protein. The sample includes 75,000 or so distinct CDR3 sequences, approximately 16% of them seen just once. Notes on the study in general: TCRs above 1 in 1000 frequency did not change with DPC sensitization.

Trimming removed 4 bases from V and 5 bases from J, with 11 bases in between. This CDR3 is built from 13 residues. Germline V CDR1 and CDR2: SGHDN, FVKESK. The clonotype comes from a female donor in good health. V and J are TRBV14 and TRBJ1-1; D ambiguous. CDR3: CASSPGPWTEAFF. In DNA form, the CDR3 reads TGTGCCAGCAGCCCCGGGCCATGGACTGAAGCTTTCTTT.